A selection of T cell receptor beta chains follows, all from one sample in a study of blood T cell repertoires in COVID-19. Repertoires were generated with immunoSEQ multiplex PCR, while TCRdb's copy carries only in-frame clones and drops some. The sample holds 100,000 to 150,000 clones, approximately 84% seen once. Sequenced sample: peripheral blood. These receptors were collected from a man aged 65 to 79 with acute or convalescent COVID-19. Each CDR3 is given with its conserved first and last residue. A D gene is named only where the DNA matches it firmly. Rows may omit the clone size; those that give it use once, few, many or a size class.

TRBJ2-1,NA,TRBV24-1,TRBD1,CATSDLKTGGTYNEQFF,TGTGCCACCAGTGATTTGAAGACAGGGGGCACCTACAATGAGCAGTTCTTC
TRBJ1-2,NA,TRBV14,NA,CASSPTPAYGYTF,TGTGCCAGCAGTCCGACTCCCGCCTATGGCTACACCTTC
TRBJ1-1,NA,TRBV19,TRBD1,CASSIGDRATEAFF,TGTGCCAGTAGTATAGGCGACAGGGCCACTGAAGCTTTCTTT
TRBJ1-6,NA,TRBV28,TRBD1,CASSSQTGYSPLHF,TGTGCCAGCAGTTCACAGACAGGGTATTCACCCCTCCACTTT
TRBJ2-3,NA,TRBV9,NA,CASSVSSPGTDTQYF,TGTGCCAGCAGCGTTTCTTCCCCGGGCACAGATACGCAGTATTTT
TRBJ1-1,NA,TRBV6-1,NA,CASSEALRAEAFF,TGTGCCAGCAGTGAAGCGCTACGGGCTGAAGCTTTCTTT
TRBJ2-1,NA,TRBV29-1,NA,CSVVTTRPIREQFF,TGCAGCGTGGTCACTACTAGGCCAATTCGTGAGCAGTTCTTC
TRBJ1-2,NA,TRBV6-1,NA,CASSEGTSSYGYTF,TGTGCCAGCAGTGAAGGCACTTCGTCCTATGGCTACACCTTC
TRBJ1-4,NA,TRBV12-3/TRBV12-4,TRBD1,CASRETGDEKLFF,TGTGCCAGCAGGGAGACAGGGGATGAAAAACTGTTTTTT
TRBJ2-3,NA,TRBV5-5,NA,CASSLDRLLYTDTQYF,TGTGCCAGCAGCTTGGACAGACTACTTTACACAGATACGCAGTATTTT
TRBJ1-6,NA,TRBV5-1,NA,CASSLGTVGNSPLHF,TGCGCCAGCAGCTTGGGGACAGTGGGTAATTCACCCCTCCACTTT
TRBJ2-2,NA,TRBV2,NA,CASSEKRPAAGELFF,TGTGCCAGCAGTGAAAAGCGGCCGGCAGCCGGGGAGCTGTTTTTT
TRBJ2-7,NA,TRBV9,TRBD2,CASSVGMASGGTSYEQYF,TGTGCCAGCAGCGTAGGGATGGCTAGCGGGGGGACCTCCTACGAGCAGTACTTC
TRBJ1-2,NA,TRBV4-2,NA,CASSQGGGNGYTF,TGTGCCAGCAGCCAAGGCGGAGGGAACGGCTACACCTTC
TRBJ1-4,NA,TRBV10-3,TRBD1,CAISAQGAPNEKLFF,TGTGCCATCAGTGCGCAGGGGGCCCCTAATGAAAAACTGTTTTTT
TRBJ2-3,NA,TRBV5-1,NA,CASSPQPGEDTQYF,TGCGCCAGCAGCCCGCAACCAGGGGAGGATACGCAGTATTTT
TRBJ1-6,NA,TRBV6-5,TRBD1,CASSKDRGRNSPLHF,TGTGCCAGCAGTAAGGACAGGGGCCGAAATTCACCCCTCCACTTT
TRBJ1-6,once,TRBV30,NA,CAWSGTGSSPLHF,TGTGCCTGGAGTGGAACAGGGAGCTCACCCCTCCACTTT
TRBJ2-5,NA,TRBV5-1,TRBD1,CASSLGQGKTQYF,TGCGCCAGCAGCCTGGGACAGGGGAAGACCCAGTACTTC
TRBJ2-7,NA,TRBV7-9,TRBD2,CASSLGSGAVQYF,TGTGCCAGCAGCTTAGGGAGCGGGGCGGTGCAGTACTTC
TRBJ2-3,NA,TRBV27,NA,CASSTLGGPTDTQYF,TGTGCCAGCTCTACCCTCGGGGGGCCCACAGATACGCAGTATTTT
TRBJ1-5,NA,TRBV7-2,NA,CASSLDRRRRGNQPQHF,TGTGCCAGCAGCTTAGATCGGAGGCGTCGAGGCAATCAGCCCCAGCATTTT
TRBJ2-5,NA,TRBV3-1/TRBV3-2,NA,CASSQTVFSKETQYF,TGTGCCAGCAGCCAAACAGTCTTTTCTAAAGAGACCCAGTACTTC
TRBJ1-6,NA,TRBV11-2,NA,CASRLGAGNSPLHF,TGTGCCAGCAGATTAGGGGCAGGGAATTCACCCCTCCACTTT
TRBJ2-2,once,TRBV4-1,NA,CASSQRGLTGELFF,TGCGCCAGCAGCCAGCGGGGGCTAACCGGGGAGCTGTTTTTT
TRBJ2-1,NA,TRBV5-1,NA,CASSIGQSYNEQFF,TGCGCCAGCAGCATCGGACAGTCCTACAATGAGCAGTTCTTC
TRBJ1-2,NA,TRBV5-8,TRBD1,CASSRIDRARGYTF,TGTGCCAGCAGCCGGATAGACAGGGCTCGAGGCTACACCTTC
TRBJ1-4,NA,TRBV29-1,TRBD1,CSVEDRATNEKLFF,TGCAGCGTGGAAGACAGGGCAACTAATGAAAAACTGTTTTTT
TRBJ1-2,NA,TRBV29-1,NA,CSAQGGGEFDGYTF,TGCAGCGCCCAAGGGGGGGGCGAATTCGATGGCTACACCTTC
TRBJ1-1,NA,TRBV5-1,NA,CASSLGRPNTEAFF,TGCGCCAGCAGCTTGGGGCGGCCAAACACTGAAGCTTTCTTT
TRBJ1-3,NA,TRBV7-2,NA,CASSLQGWQGNTIYF,TGTGCCAGCAGCCTCCAGGGATGGCAAGGAAACACCATATATTTT
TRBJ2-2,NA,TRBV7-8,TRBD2,CASSFDSRGAGELFF,TGTGCCAGCAGTTTTGACAGTCGGGGGGCCGGGGAGCTGTTTTTT
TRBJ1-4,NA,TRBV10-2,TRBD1,CASADVGQPNEKLFF,TGCGCCAGCGCCGACGTGGGACAGCCAAATGAAAAACTGTTTTTT
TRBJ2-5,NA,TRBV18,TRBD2,CASSPRSGGRQETQYF,TGTGCCAGCTCACCACGTAGCGGGGGCCGACAAGAGACCCAGTACTTC
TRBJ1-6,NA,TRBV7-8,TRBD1,CASSSGQAYNSPLHF,TGTGCCAGCAGCTCGGGACAGGCTTATAATTCACCCCTCCACTTT
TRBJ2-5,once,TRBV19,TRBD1,CASSRGTVFETQYF,TGTGCCAGTAGTAGAGGGACAGTGTTCGAGACCCAGTACTTC
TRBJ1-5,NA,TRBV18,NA,CASSTGGNQPQHF,TGTGCCAGCTCCACGGGCGGGAATCAGCCCCAGCATTTT
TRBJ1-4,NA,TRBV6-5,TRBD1,CASSYSTGNEKLFF,TGTGCCAGCAGTTACTCGACAGGGAATGAAAAACTGTTTTTT
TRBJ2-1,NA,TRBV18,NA,CASSPVGTLPSNEQFF,TGTGCCAGCTCACCGGTAGGGACACTCCCTTCCAATGAGCAGTTCTTC
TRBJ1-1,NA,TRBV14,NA,CASSLRKGSTFVRNTEAFF,TGTGCCAGCAGCCTAAGAAAGGGGTCAACCTTCGTAAGGAACACTGAAGCTTTCTTT
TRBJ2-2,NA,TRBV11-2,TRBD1,CASSLLDRSTGELFF,TGTGCCAGCAGCTTATTGGACAGGAGCACCGGGGAGCTGTTTTTT
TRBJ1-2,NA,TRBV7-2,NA,CASSSRLSPLNYGYTF,TGTGCCAGCAGCTCCCGACTTTCCCCTTTAAACTATGGCTACACCTTC
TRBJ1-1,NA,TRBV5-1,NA,CASSFAGAEAFF,TGCGCCAGCAGCTTTGCGGGTGCTGAAGCTTTCTTT
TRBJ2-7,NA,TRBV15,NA,CATSREGQRRVPYEQYF,TGTGCCACCAGCAGAGAAGGCCAGCGCAGAGTCCCCTACGAGCAGTACTTC
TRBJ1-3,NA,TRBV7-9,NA,CASSFAVSGGNTIYF,TGTGCCAGCAGCTTTGCAGTTTCAGGGGGAAACACCATATATTTT
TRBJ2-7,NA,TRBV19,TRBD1,CASSIGTGGSYEQYF,TGTGCCAGTAGTATAGGGACAGGGGGCTCCTACGAGCAGTACTTC